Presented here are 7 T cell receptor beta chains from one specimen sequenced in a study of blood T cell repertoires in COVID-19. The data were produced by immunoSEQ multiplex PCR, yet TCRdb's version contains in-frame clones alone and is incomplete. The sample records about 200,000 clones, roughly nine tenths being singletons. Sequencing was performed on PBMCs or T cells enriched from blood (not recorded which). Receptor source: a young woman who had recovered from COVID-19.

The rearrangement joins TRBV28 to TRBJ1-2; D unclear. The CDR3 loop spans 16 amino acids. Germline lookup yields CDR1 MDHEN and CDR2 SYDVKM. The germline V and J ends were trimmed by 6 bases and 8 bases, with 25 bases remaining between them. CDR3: CASRHNIGEGLRGYTF. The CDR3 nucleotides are TGTGCCAGCAGACACAATATCGGGGAGGGTCTGAGGGGCTACACCTTC.

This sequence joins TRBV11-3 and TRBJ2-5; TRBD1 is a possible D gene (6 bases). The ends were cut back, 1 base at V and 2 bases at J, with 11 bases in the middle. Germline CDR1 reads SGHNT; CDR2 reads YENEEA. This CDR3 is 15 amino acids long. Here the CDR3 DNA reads TGTGCCAGCAGCTTAGGCCGGACAGTGCAAGAGACCCAGTACTTC. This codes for CASSLGRTVQETQYF.

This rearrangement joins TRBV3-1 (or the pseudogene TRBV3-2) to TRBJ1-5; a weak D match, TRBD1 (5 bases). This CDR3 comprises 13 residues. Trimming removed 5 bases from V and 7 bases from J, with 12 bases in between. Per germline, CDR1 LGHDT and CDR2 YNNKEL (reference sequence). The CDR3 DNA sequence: TGTGCCAGCAGCGCGGGGACTAGGCAGCCCCAGCATTTT. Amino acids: CASSAGTRQPQHF.

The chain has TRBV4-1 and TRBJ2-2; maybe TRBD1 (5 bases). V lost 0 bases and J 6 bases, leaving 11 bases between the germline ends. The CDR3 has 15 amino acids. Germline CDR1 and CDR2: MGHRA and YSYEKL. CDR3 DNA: TGCGCCAGCAGCCAAGATGGGCAGGGTGCCGGGGAGCTGTTTTTT. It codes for CASSQDGQGAGELFF.

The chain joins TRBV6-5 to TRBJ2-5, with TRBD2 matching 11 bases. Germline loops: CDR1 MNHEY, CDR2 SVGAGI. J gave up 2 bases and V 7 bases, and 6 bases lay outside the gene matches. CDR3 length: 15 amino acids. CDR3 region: CASMAGLAAQETQYF. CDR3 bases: TGTGCCAGCATGGCGGGACTAGCGGCGCAAGAGACCCAGTACTTC.

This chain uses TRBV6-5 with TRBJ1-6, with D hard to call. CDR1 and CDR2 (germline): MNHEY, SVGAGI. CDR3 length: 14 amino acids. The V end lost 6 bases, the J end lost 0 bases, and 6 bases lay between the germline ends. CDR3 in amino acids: CASSTGSYNSPLHF. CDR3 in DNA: TGTGCCAGCAGCACGGGCTCCTATAATTCACCCCTCCACTTT.

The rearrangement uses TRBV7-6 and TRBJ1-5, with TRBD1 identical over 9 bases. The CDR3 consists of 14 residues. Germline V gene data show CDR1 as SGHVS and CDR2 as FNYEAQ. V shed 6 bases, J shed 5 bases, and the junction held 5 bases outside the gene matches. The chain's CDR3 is CASSTGGRYQPQHF. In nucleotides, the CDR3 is TGTGCCAGCAGTACAGGGGGCCGGTATCAGCCCCAGCATTTT.